This record covers a single TCR beta chain. Germline values: CDR1 SGHTA, CDR2 FQGTGA. V dropped 4 bases and J dropped 10; count of bases not matched to a gene: 11. CDR3 length equals 15 residues. This entry comes from a study of PD-1 blockade in classical Hodgkin lymphoma. TCRdb's copy holds only in-frame clones and misses some; the assay was immunoSEQ multiplex PCR. This sample has some 70,000 clones; about 93% occur once, and the top ten carry roughly 2.7%. This sample's time point: newly diagnosed, previously untreated cHL patient sample. Sequencing was performed on peripheral blood mononuclear cells (PBMCs). J is TRBJ2-1 and V is TRBV7-3; 9 bases line up with TRBD1. This sequence was found in a human donor with classical Hodgkin lymphoma. CDR3 nucleotide sequence: TGTGCCAGCAGCTCTGCGGGGGACAGGGCCAAGGAGCAGTTCTTC. It is translated as CASSSAGDRAKEQFF.